The 10 T cell receptor beta chains listed next were all sequenced from one sample in a study of OX40 agonist ivuxolimab in advanced cancers. Measured with immunoSEQ multiplex PCR; TCRdb has only the in-frame clones, and not every one. The repertoire consists of roughly 150,000 clones, with approximately 94% occurring once and the leading ten covering under 0.4%. Sequencing used CD4+ or CD8+ T cells sorted from blood, obtained in a trial of the OX40 agonist ivuxolimab. The source of these receptors is an adult with an advanced solid tumor such as melanoma, head and neck, liver or kidney cancer.

V and J are TRBV6-5 and TRBJ1-2; TRBD1 might be the D (5 bases). The CDR3 is made up of 14 amino acids. Germline CDR1 is MNHEY and CDR2 is SVGAGI. Trimming pared 6 bases from V and 3 bases from J, leaving 14 bases between. The CDR3 here is CASRGHAPDYGYTF. CDR3 DNA: TGTGCCAGCAGAGGACACGCGCCCGACTATGGCTACACCTTC.

V usage is TRBV18 and J usage is TRBJ1-5, with a weak D call TRBD1 (5 bases). The CDR3 covers 14 residues. CDR1 is KGHSH and CDR2 is LQKENI in the germline V gene. Trimming left V 3 bases short and J 1 base short, with 7 bases between. The CDR3 reads CASSPNRSNQPQHF. DNA for the CDR3: TGTGCCAGCTCACCGAACAGGAGCAATCAGCCCCAGCATTTT.

This sequence joins TRBV5-1 and TRBJ2-5; 7 bases map to TRBD2. The trim removed 4 bases at V and 1 base at J, leaving 4 bases unmatched. This CDR3 has 14 residues. Germline loops: CDR1 SGHRS, CDR2 YFSETQ. The CDR3: CASSPLAAQETQYF. The CDR3 DNA reads TGCGCCAGCAGCCCTCTAGCGGCCCAAGAGACCCAGTACTTC. The full variable domain, rest sourced from reference TRBV5-1 and TRBJ2-5, is KAGVTQTPRYLIKTRGQQVTLSCSPISGHRSVSWYQQTPGQGLQFLFEYFSETQRNKGNFPGRFSGRQFSNSRSEMNVSTLELGDSALYLCASSPLAAQETQYFGPGTRLLVL.

This clone was observed a few times. The V call is TRBV9, the J call TRBJ2-3, with D unclear. Germline lookup yields CDR1 SGDLS and CDR2 YYNGEE. The V and J ends lost 4 bases and 2 bases respectively, with 8 bases between them. The length of the CDR3 is 13 residues. CDR3 sequence: CASSPSPTDTQYF. The CDR3 DNA reads as TGTGCCAGCAGCCCCAGTCCCACAGATACGCAGTATTTT.

This clone was observed a single time. The chain carries TRBV4-1 and TRBJ2-7; D is perhaps TRBD2 (5 bases). CDR3 size: 15 residues. Looked up from germline, CDR1 is MGHRA and CDR2 is YSYEKL. Trimming took 0 bases from V and 2 from J, leaving 11 bases between them. CDR3 sequence (DNA): TGCGCCAGCAGCCAAGATTCCGCGACTACCTACGAGCAGTACTTC. This sequence encodes CASSQDSATTYEQYF.

This sequence joins TRBV15 and TRBJ2-7, with D possibly matching TRBD1 (5 bases). The CDR3 has 16 residues. Deletions cut 5 bases from V and 5 bases from J, with 22 bases between. Germline loops: CDR1 LNHNV, CDR2 YYDKDF (reference sequence). The CDR3 spells CATSSQGDRAFDEQYF. CDR3 bases: TGTGCCACCAGCTCGCAGGGCGATAGGGCCTTTGACGAGCAGTACTTC.

V is TRBV7-8 and J is TRBJ2-5; D is uncertain. The germline CDR1 and CDR2 sequences are SGHVS and FQNEAQ. Trimming left V 5 bases short and J 0 bases short, with 4 bases between. The CDR3 is 12 residues long. The CDR3 region is CASSPYQETQYF. The CDR3 DNA is TGTGCCAGCAGCCCGTACCAAGAGACCCAGTACTTC.

The V gene is TRBV4-3, the J gene TRBJ1-1; D uncertain. CDR3 size: 14 residues. Per the germline V gene, CDR1 is LGHNA and CDR2 is YSLEER. Between the trimmed V and J ends, which lost 4 bases and 8 bases, there was a span of 17 bases. The CDR3 is CASSRDGTGYEAFF. The CDR3 coding sequence is TGCGCCAGCAGCCGTGACGGAACGGGATACGAAGCTTTCTTT.

In this sample, this clone turned up a few times. The chain joins TRBV18 to TRBJ2-7, with TRBD2 as a possible D gene (6 bases). Trimming pared 4 bases from V and 3 bases from J, leaving 10 bases between. CDR3 size: 13 residues. Germline-derived CDR1 and CDR2 are KGHSH and LQKENI. CDR3 in amino acids: CASSLLAIYEQYF. CDR3 in DNA: TGTGCCAGCTCACTACTAGCCATCTACGAGCAGTACTTC.

The genes are TRBV28 and TRBJ1-4, with D tentatively TRBD1 (6 bases). V was cut by 6 bases and J by 7 bases, with 21 bases left in between. From germline, CDR1 is MDHEN and CDR2 SYDVKM. The CDR3 is 16 residues long. The CDR3 sequence: CASSLSLSGAREKLFF. The CDR3, as DNA: TGTGCCAGCAGCTTGAGCCTCTCGGGGGCTCGTGAAAAACTGTTTTTT.